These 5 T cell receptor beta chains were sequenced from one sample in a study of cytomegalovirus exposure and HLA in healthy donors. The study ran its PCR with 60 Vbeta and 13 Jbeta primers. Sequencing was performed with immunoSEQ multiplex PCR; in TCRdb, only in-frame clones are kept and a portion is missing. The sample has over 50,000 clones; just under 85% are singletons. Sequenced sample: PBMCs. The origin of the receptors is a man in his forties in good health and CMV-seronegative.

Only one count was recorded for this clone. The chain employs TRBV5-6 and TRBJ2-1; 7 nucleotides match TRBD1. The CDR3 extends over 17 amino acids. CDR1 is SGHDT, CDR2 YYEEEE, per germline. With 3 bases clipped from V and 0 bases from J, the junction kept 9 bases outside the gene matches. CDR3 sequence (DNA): TGTGCCAGCAGCTCCGACAGGGACCTGAGCTCCTACAATGAGCAGTTCTTC. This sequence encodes CASSSDRDLSSYNEQFF.

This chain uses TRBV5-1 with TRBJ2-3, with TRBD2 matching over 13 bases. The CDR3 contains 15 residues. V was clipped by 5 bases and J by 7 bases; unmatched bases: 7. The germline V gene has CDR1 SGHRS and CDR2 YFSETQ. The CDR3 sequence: CASRHTSGGANTQYF. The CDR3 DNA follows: TGCGCCAGCAGACATACTAGCGGGGGGGCCAATACGCAGTATTTT.

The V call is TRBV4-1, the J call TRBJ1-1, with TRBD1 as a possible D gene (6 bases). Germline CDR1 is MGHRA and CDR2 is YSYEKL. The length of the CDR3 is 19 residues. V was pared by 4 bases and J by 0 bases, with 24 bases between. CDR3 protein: CASSRPSLDRGGMNTEAFF. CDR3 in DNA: TGCGCCAGCAGCCGACCCAGCCTGGATAGGGGGGGAATGAACACTGAAGCTTTCTTT.

The CDR3 loop is CASSLRRENTGELFF. The CDR3 DNA sequence: TGTGCCAGCAGCCTCAGACGGGAGAACACCGGGGAGCTGTTTTTT. The chain has TRBV14 and TRBJ2-2; possibly TRBD2 for D (5 bases). CDR1 and CDR2 from the germline V gene are SGHDN and FVKESK. The length of the CDR3 is 15 residues. Trimming took off 4 bases at V and 1 base at J, with 10 bases between the two ends.

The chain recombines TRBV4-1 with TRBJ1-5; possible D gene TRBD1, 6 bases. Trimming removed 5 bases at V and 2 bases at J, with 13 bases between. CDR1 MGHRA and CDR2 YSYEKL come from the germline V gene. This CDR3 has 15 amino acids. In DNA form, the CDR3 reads TGCGCCAGCAGCAAAAACAGGGATGGCAATCAGCCCCAGCATTTT. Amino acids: CASSKNRDGNQPQHF.